The T cell receptor (beta chain) described here comes from a study of T cell changes during pregnancy in multiple sclerosis. The ends lost 0 bases at V and 2 bases at J; junction bases unmatched: 6. The CDR3 is 17 amino acids. CDR1 and CDR2 (germline): WNHNN, SYGVQD (reference sequence). TCRdb keeps only in-frame clones here, not all; method: immunoSEQ multiplex PCR. The data show about 40,000 clones, 88% seen once. This sequence was found in a female donor with multiple sclerosis, enrolled in a pregnancy study. The source material was CD4+ T cells from peripheral blood mononuclear cells, sampled in the second trimester of pregnancy. The chain recombines TRBV10-1 with TRBJ1-5, with 8 bases that match TRBD1. The CDR3 loop is CASSESMAGGCNQPQHF. The CDR3 DNA is TGCGCCAGCAGTGAGTCCATGGCAGGGGGCTGCAATCAGCCCCAGCATTTT.